This passage covers 24 T cell receptor beta chains from one sample sequenced in a study of T-cell memory formation after mild COVID-19. TCRdb passed the 5' RACE reads through MiXCR, listing each CDR3 protein once. The table lists just over 300,000 distinct CDR3 sequences, less than 20% of them singletons, with around 21% in the top ten. Source material: PBMCs or a T cell subset sorted from them (not recorded which). These receptors were collected from a man younger than 35 who had mild COVID-19 (a few samples of this study predate the infection). Cell type and time point are not known.

The J gene is TRBJ2-3, the V gene TRBV9; TRBD2 aligns across 7 bases. The CDR3 spans 16 residues. Germline CDR1 and CDR2: SGDLS and YYNGEE. The J segment lost 0 bases and the V segment lost 3 bases, leaving 7 bases of the junction unmatched. The CDR3 DNA sequence: TGTGCCAGCAGCGATACAAGCGGGACTAGCACAGATACGCAGTATTTT. This codes for CASSDTSGTSTDTQYF.

This clonotype has just a few counts. This chain uses TRBV5-1 with TRBJ2-5; 8 bases align to TRBD1. V was pared by 4 bases and J by 0 bases, with 5 bases of the junction left unmatched. The CDR3 is made up of 15 amino acids. Germline V gives CDR1 SGHRS, CDR2 YFSETQ. CDR3 nucleotides: TGCGCCAGCAGCACTAGGACAGGGAACCAAGAGACCCAGTACTTC. It yields the protein CASSTRTGNQETQYF.

This chain uses TRBV7-2 with TRBJ2-7; weak D call: TRBD1 (5 bases). V was trimmed by 4 bases and J by 3 bases, leaving 13 bases between them. Germline-derived CDR1 and CDR2 are SGHTA and FQGNSA. This CDR3 is built from 14 residues. The CDR3 region is CASSYSDSIYEQYV. In DNA, the CDR3 is TGTGCCAGCAGCTACTCCGACAGCATCTACGAGCAGTACGTC.

The V call is TRBV4-3, the J call TRBJ1-5; D is ambiguous. The germline V gene has CDR1 LGHNA and CDR2 YSLEER. This CDR3 comprises 18 residues. V lost 0 bases to trimming and J lost 1 base, with 16 bases between them. CDR3 protein: CASSQDLSSVGSNQPQHF. The CDR3 DNA reads as TGCGCCAGCAGCCAAGATCTGTCAAGTGTGGGGAGCAATCAGCCCCAGCATTTT.

This clonotype was observed many times. The V gene is TRBV29-1, the J gene TRBJ2-3; TRBD1 matches 8 bases. The germline gives CDR1 SQVTM, CDR2 ANQGSEA. The CDR3 runs to 13 residues. CDR3: CTMDRAGTDTQYF. CDR3 bases: TGCACCATGGACAGGGCCGGCACAGATACGCAGTATTTT.

This clonotype was seen more than once but under ten times. V gene TRBV12-3 or TRBV12-4 combines with J gene TRBJ2-7; weak D call: TRBD1 (6 bases). The CDR3 is 15 amino acids. Trimming left V 3 bases short and J 3 bases short, with 15 bases between. The CDR3 DNA sequence: TGTGCCAGCAGTTTCGGGGATTTCAGGGGCTACGAGCAGTACTTC. Its protein is CASSFGDFRGYEQYF.

This clonotype has more than one count but fewer than ten. The chain has TRBV6-2 or TRBV6-3 and TRBJ2-7; perhaps D is TRBD1 or TRBD2 (5 bases each). The CDR3 covers 14 residues. Germline V gene data show CDR1 as MNHEY and CDR2 as SVGEGT. The V end was cut by 3 bases, the J end by 3 bases, with 12 bases between. The CDR3: CASSYLRDRYEQYV. CDR3 bases: TGTGCCAGCAGTTATTTACGGGACCGCTACGAGCAGTACGTC.

This clonotype was picked up a small number of times. The chain employs TRBV12-3 or TRBV12-4 and TRBJ2-5; D call uncertain. V was cut by 1 base and J by 5 bases, with 11 bases left in between. There are 14 residues in the CDR3. CDR3 residues: CASSLDTVMETQYF. The CDR3 DNA reads TGTGCCAGCAGTTTAGACACGGTTATGGAGACCCAGTACTTC.

The CDR3 DNA follows: TGTGCCAGCAGCCAAGTCCGGGACAGGGGGACAGATACGCAGTATTTT. Translation gives CASSQVRDRGTDTQYF. The chain carries TRBV3-1 and TRBJ2-3; 11 bases line up with TRBD1. V dropped 1 base and J dropped 3; count of bases not matched to a gene: 3. Germline loops: CDR1 LGHDT, CDR2 YNNKEL (reference sequence). This CDR3 contains 16 residues.

The J gene is TRBJ2-2, the V gene TRBV12-3 or TRBV12-4; D is undetermined. V lost 6 bases and J 5 bases, leaving 7 bases between the germline ends. This CDR3 has 12 residues. The CDR3 DNA follows: TGTGCCAGCAGACCCGGGACCGGGGAGCTGTTTTTT. Amino acids: CASRPGTGELFF.

In its sample, this clonotype was seen a few times. V and J are TRBV28 and TRBJ2-7; D gene uncertain. This CDR3 has 11 amino acids. V was pared by 7 bases and J by 6 bases, with 10 bases between. Looked up from germline, CDR1 is MDHEN and CDR2 is SYDVKM. CDR3 sequence reads: CASTARGEQYV. CDR3 in DNA: TGTGCCAGCACGGCTCGAGGCGAGCAGTACGTC.

V is TRBV6-1 and J is TRBJ2-7; 7 bases line up with TRBD1. Germline trimming cut 4 bases from V and 2 bases from J; bases unmatched to any gene: 8. CDR1 and CDR2 from the germline V gene are MNHNS and SASEGT. There are 15 residues in the CDR3. Here the CDR3 DNA reads TGTGCCAGCAGTGGTCTGGACAGGATACCCTACGAGCAGTACGTC. This codes for CASSGLDRIPYEQYV.

This clonotype was detected many times. This chain links TRBV4-1 with TRBJ2-1; 12 nucleotides agree with TRBD2. V was clipped by 6 bases and J by 10 bases; unmatched bases: 13. Per the germline V gene, CDR1 is MGHRA and CDR2 is YSYEKL. The CDR3 runs 16 residues. CDR3 bases: TGCGCCAGCAGGCCTCTGACTAGCGGGGGCATCAAGGAGCAGTTCTTC. The encoded protein is CASRPLTSGGIKEQFF.

The chain has TRBV5-1 and TRBJ1-5; D gene unclear. V lost 0 bases, J lost 0 bases, and 7 bases lay in between. Germline CDR1 reads SGHRS; CDR2 reads YFSETQ. CDR3 length: 15 residues. CDR3 nucleotides: TGCGCCAGCAGCTTGGACGGAAATAGCAATCAGCCCCAGCATTTT. This translates into CASSLDGNSNQPQHF. Supplemented by reference TRBV5-1 and TRBJ1-5, the full variable domain reads KAGVTQTPRYLIKTRGQQVTLSCSPISGHRSVSWYQQTPGQGLQFLFEYFSETQRNKGNFPGRFSGRQFSNSRSEMNVSTLELGDSALYLCASSLDGNSNQPQHFGDGTRLSIL.

This clonotype was seen only a few times. This chain uses TRBV20-1 with TRBJ1-2; 8 bases are shared with TRBD1. Germline V gives CDR1 DFQATT, CDR2 SNEGSKA (reference sequence). With V trimmed by 0 bases and J by 4 bases, 7 bases remained unmatched. The CDR3 runs to 15 residues. This CDR3 reads CSARDDARGLYGYTF. The CDR3 DNA reads as TGCAGTGCTAGAGATGACGCCAGGGGGCTCTATGGCTACACCTTC.

The rearrangement joins TRBV7-6 to TRBJ2-1; D call uncertain. Germline V gene data show CDR1 as SGHVS and CDR2 as FNYEAQ. This CDR3 spans 15 amino acids. With 1 base removed from V and 3 bases from J, the gap between germline ends came to 10 bases. The CDR3 reads CASSLEVGFYNEQFF. CDR3 bases: TGTGCCAGCAGCTTAGAGGTGGGGTTCTACAATGAGCAGTTCTTC.

This clonotype appeared a few times. The V gene is TRBV6-2 or TRBV6-3, the J gene TRBJ2-1, with TRBD2 matching over 8 bases. V shed 6 bases and J 10 bases; nucleotides not matched to a gene: 14. The CDR3 loop spans 15 amino acids. Germline values: CDR1 MNHEY, CDR2 SVGEGT. CDR3 DNA sequence: TGTGCCAGCAGCATCGGGGGGGCCCTACAATGGGAGCAGTTCTTC. This codes for CASSIGGALQWEQFF.

This chain uses TRBV12-3 or TRBV12-4 with TRBJ2-5; D might be TRBD1 or TRBD2, each matching 6 bases. The CDR3 has 15 amino acids. With 7 bases removed from V and 4 bases from J, the gap between germline ends came to 19 bases. The CDR3 sequence: CASTMGIEGGETQYF. CDR3 nucleotides: TGTGCCAGCACCATGGGGATTGAGGGGGGAGAGACCCAGTACTTC.

Only a few counts were recorded for this clonotype. CDR3 sequence reads: CASSQDAASGGDEQYF. CDR3 DNA sequence: TGTGCCAGCAGCCAAGACGCTGCTAGCGGGGGGGACGAGCAGTACTTC. The rearrangement links TRBV4-2 to TRBJ2-7; 12 nucleotides agree with TRBD2. With V trimmed by 0 bases and J by 5 bases, 5 bases remained unmatched. The CDR3 has 16 residues. Germline V gives CDR1 LGHNA, CDR2 YNFKEQ.

This chain links TRBV7-2 with TRBJ2-7; 10 bases match TRBD1. Trimming removed 3 bases from V and 1 base from J; junction bases left unmatched: 6. Germline V lookup: CDR1 SGHTA, CDR2 FQGNSA. The CDR3 has 16 amino acids. The CDR3 is CASSFDRDRGSYEQYF. In DNA, the CDR3 is TGTGCCAGCAGCTTCGATCGGGACAGGGGATCCTACGAGCAGTACTTC.

V gene TRBV12-3 or TRBV12-4 combines with J gene TRBJ2-1; D uncertain. The V end lost 1 base, the J end lost 3 bases, and 7 bases lay between the germline ends. The CDR3 runs 14 residues. CDR3 DNA: TGTGCCAGCAGTTTAGACAGCCGCTACAATGAGCAGTTCTTC. Encoded protein: CASSLDSRYNEQFF.

This clonotype came up a few times. The CDR3 sequence is CASSYGTMNTEAFF. The CDR3 DNA sequence: TGTGCCAGCAGTTACGGGACCATGAACACTGAAGCTTTCTTT. The chain has TRBV6-6 and TRBJ1-1, with a tentative D call TRBD1 (5 bases). The germline V and J ends were trimmed by 2 bases and 0 bases, with 7 bases remaining between them. The CDR3 is 14 residues long. Germline V lookup: CDR1 MNHNY, CDR2 SVGAGI (reference sequence).

In this sample, this clonotype turned up a few times. The chain uses TRBV19 and TRBJ2-1; perhaps D is TRBD1 or TRBD2 (5 bases each). This CDR3 has 15 residues. Germline assignment: CDR1 LNHDA and CDR2 SQIVND (reference sequence). Trimming removed 6 bases from V and 4 bases from J, with 16 bases in between. This CDR3 reads CASSPDPWGYNEQFF. In DNA form, the CDR3 reads TGTGCCAGTAGCCCTGATCCCTGGGGGTACAATGAGCAGTTCTTC.

This chain uses TRBV11-1 with TRBJ2-4, with 7 bases lining up with TRBD1. The J segment lost 6 bases and the V segment lost 1 base, leaving 9 bases of the junction unmatched. The germline V gene encodes CDR1 SGHAT and CDR2 FQDESV (reference sequence). The CDR3 length is 16 residues. The DNA for the CDR3 is TGTGCCAGCAGCTTAGACAGGGGTCCCATGGGAAACATTCAGTACTTC. It codes for CASSLDRGPMGNIQYF.